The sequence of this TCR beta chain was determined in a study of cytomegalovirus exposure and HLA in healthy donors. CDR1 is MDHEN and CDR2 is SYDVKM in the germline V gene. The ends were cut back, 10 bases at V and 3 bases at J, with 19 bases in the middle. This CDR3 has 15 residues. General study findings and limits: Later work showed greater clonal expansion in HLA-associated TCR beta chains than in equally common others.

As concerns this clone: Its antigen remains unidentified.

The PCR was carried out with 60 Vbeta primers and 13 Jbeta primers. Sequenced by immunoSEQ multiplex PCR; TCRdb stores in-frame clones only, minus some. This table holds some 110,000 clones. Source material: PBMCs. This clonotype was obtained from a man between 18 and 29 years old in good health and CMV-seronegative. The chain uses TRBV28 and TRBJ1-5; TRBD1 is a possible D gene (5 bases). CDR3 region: CATEPGKGPNQPQHF. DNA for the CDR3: TGTGCCACCGAACCAGGGAAAGGACCCAATCAGCCCCAGCATTTT.